These 28 T cell receptor beta chains originate from one sample sequenced in a study of cytomegalovirus exposure and HLA in healthy donors. The PCR employed 60 Vbeta primers together with 13 Jbeta primers. Assay used: immunoSEQ multiplex PCR; TCRdb lists only in-frame clones, some missing. The sample shows under 200,000 clones, less than 90% of them seen only once. Sequenced input: PBMCs. The receptor source for this set is a woman in her twenties or thirties in good health and CMV-seronegative.

The chain is built from TRBV28 and TRBJ2-7; 9 nucleotides align to TRBD1. CDR1 and CDR2 (germline): MDHEN, SYDVKM. CDR3 length: 14 amino acids. The J segment lost 7 bases and the V segment lost 4 bases, leaving 8 bases of the junction unmatched. The CDR3 loop is CASSSTGGVLEQYF. The CDR3 DNA is TGTGCCAGCAGTTCGACAGGGGGAGTCTTGGAGCAGTACTTC.

The chain joins TRBV27 to TRBJ1-1, with TRBD1 as a possible D gene (5 bases). The CDR3 consists of 13 residues. Germline V gene data show CDR1 as MNHEY and CDR2 as SMNVEV (reference sequence). Trimming stripped 6 bases from V and 2 bases from J, with 10 bases between. The CDR3 nucleotides are TGTGCCAGCAGGGATACAGGTAACACTGAAGCTTTCTTT. It specifies CASRDTGNTEAFF.

J is TRBJ2-1 and V is TRBV5-1, with D perhaps TRBD2 (5 bases). Germline-derived CDR1 and CDR2 are SGHRS and YFSETQ. The CDR3 loop spans 15 amino acids. The V gene lost 0 bases and the J gene lost 4 bases, with 11 bases spanning the gap. The CDR3: CASSLGTRPYNEQFF. CDR3 nucleotides: TGCGCCAGCAGCTTGGGGACTCGACCTTACAATGAGCAGTTCTTC. Looking up the rest from reference TRBV5-1 and TRBJ2-1 gives the full variable domain: KAGVTQTPRYLIKTRGQQVTLSCSPISGHRSVSWYQQTPGQGLQFLFEYFSETQRNKGNFPGRFSGRQFSNSRSEMNVSTLELGDSALYLCASSLGTRPYNEQFFGPGTRLTVL.

The V and J genes are TRBV6-5 and TRBJ2-7, with TRBD1 identical over 8 bases. Germline values: CDR1 MNHEY, CDR2 SVGAGI. The trim removed 5 bases at V and 3 bases at J, leaving 6 bases unmatched. CDR3 length: 14 amino acids. The CDR3 DNA is TGTGCCAGCAGTCTAGGACAGGGAGTCTACGAGCAGTACTTC. Residues: CASSLGQGVYEQYF.

The chain couples TRBV11-2 to TRBJ2-1; D unresolved. There are 11 residues in the CDR3. Trimming cost V 5 bases and J 9 bases, with 8 bases left between them. Looked up from germline, CDR1 is SGHAT and CDR2 is FQNNGV. This CDR3 reads CASSQLFEQFF. The CDR3 nucleotides are TGTGCCAGCAGCCAGTTATTTGAGCAGTTCTTC.

The V gene is TRBV5-1, the J gene TRBJ1-1; 9 bases are a match to TRBD1. CDR3 length: 15 residues. With 4 bases clipped from V and 1 base from J, the junction kept 5 bases outside the gene matches. The V gene's germline CDR1 is SGHRS and CDR2 YFSETQ. CDR3 sequence reads: CASSRTGVPNTEAFF. For the CDR3, the DNA is TGCGCCAGCAGCAGGACAGGGGTTCCGAACACTGAAGCTTTCTTT. Drawing the rest from reference TRBV5-1 and TRBJ1-1, the complete variable domain is KAGVTQTPRYLIKTRGQQVTLSCSPISGHRSVSWYQQTPGQGLQFLFEYFSETQRNKGNFPGRFSGRQFSNSRSEMNVSTLELGDSALYLCASSRTGVPNTEAFFGQGTRLTVV.

This clone has more than one count but fewer than ten. The chain couples TRBV15 to TRBJ2-1; D gene uncertain. This CDR3 has 15 residues. V lost 5 bases to trimming and J lost 4 bases, with 15 bases between them. In germline, CDR1 is LNHNV, CDR2 YYDKDF (reference sequence). Here the CDR3 DNA reads TGTGCCACCAGCCGAGCTAGACTGGATTACAATGAGCAGTTCTTC. Translated, it gives CATSRARLDYNEQFF.

Points on this clone: One junction end does not reproduce the germline sequence, and a read error may be involved. The chain uses TRBV7-7 and TRBJ2-1; 9 bases map to TRBD1. This CDR3 has 17 residues. Germline V gene lookup returns CDR1 SSHAT and CDR2 FNYEAQ (reference sequence). The CDR3 DNA sequence: TGTGCTAGCAGCTTTCTACCCCCCGGGACAGGGTTTACTGAGCAGTTCTTC. It yields the protein CASSFLPPGTGFTEQFF.

The V gene is TRBV6-5, the J gene TRBJ1-1, with D hard to call. CDR3 length equals 15 residues. Germline V lookup: CDR1 MNHEY, CDR2 SVGAGI. The V end was cut by 0 bases, the J end by 3 bases, with 11 bases between. The CDR3 coding sequence is TGTGCCAGCAGTTACTCGAAGTATGCAGACACTGAAGCTTTCTTT. Amino acid sequence: CASSYSKYADTEAFF.

The chain has TRBV11-3 and TRBJ1-6, with 7 bases matching TRBD1. The trim removed 5 bases at V and 11 bases at J, leaving 12 bases unmatched. This CDR3 region has 15 residues. Germline-derived CDR1 and CDR2 are SGHNT and YENEEA. The chain's CDR3 is CASSGSGTEEAPLHF. The DNA of the CDR3 is TGTGCCAGCAGCGGATCCGGGACAGAAGAAGCACCCCTCCACTTT.

This clone was seen a single time. The V and J genes are TRBV29-1 and TRBJ2-5; 9 bases fit TRBD2. The length of the CDR3 is 15 residues. Germline values: CDR1 SQVTM, CDR2 ANQGSEA. With 7 bases clipped from V and 1 base from J, the junction kept 10 bases outside the gene matches. This chain's CDR3 is CSGQTSGARQETQYF. In DNA form, the CDR3 reads TGCAGCGGCCAGACTAGCGGCGCGCGCCAAGAGACCCAGTACTTC. Based on the CDR3 plus reference TRBV29-1 and TRBJ2-5, the full variable domain is SAVISQKPSRDICQRGTSLTIQCQVDSQVTMMFWYRQQPGQSLTLIATANQGSEATYESGFVIDKFPISRPNLTFSTLTVSNMSPEDSSIYLCSGQTSGARQETQYFGPGTRLLVL.

V usage is TRBV5-1 and J usage is TRBJ1-4; tentative D call: TRBD1 (5 bases). Trimming shortened V by 1 base and J by 3 bases, and 16 bases separated the two germline ends. The CDR3 sequence is 17 residues long. Germline loops: CDR1 SGHRS, CDR2 YFSETQ. CDR3 coding DNA: TGCGCCAGCAGCTTGAGTAGGGGAGGAGAAGCTAATGAAAAACTGTTTTTT. Amino acid sequence: CASSLSRGGEANEKLFF.

Worth noting for this clone: An end of the junction does not agree with germline; a read error may underlie this. The chain joins TRBV5-1 to TRBJ1-1; TRBD1 is a possible D gene (6 bases). Per the germline V gene, CDR1 is SGHRS and CDR2 is YFSETQ. This CDR3 has 14 amino acids. The CDR3 region is CANSWGHQNTEAFF. CDR3 coding DNA: TGCGCCAACAGCTGGGGACACCAGAACACTGAAGCTTTCTTT.

The genes are TRBV14 and TRBJ2-1, with TRBD2 identical over 16 bases. The CDR3 extends over 21 amino acids. Germline CDR1 and CDR2: SGHDN and FVKESK. V shed 4 bases, J shed 5 bases, and the junction held 17 bases outside the gene matches. The CDR3 spells CASSLRTGTSGRAWGHNEQFF. The CDR3 DNA is TGTGCCAGCAGCCTGCGTACAGGGACTAGCGGGAGGGCCTGGGGACACAATGAGCAGTTCTTC.

This clone was picked up a small number of times. This sequence joins TRBV7-9 and TRBJ2-2, with TRBD2 matching over 7 bases. The CDR3 is 14 residues long. Germline V gene lookup returns CDR1 SEHNR and CDR2 FQNEAQ (reference sequence). The V segment lost 3 bases and the J segment 6 bases; nucleotides outside the gene matches: 4. The CDR3, as DNA: TGTGCCAGCAGCTTCGCTAGCGGCTCCGGGGAGCTGTTTTTT. Residues: CASSFASGSGELFF.

This sequence joins TRBV28 and TRBJ1-5; D is uncertain. V was cut by 2 bases and J by 6 bases, with 5 bases left in between. CDR1 is MDHEN, CDR2 SYDVKM, per germline. CDR3 length: 12 amino acids. CDR3 amino acids: CASSLLRQPQHF. The CDR3 nucleotides read TGTGCCAGCAGTTTACTCCGTCAGCCCCAGCATTTT.

V and J are TRBV28 and TRBJ2-7, with D uncertain. This CDR3 is built from 17 residues. The germline V gene encodes CDR1 MDHEN and CDR2 SYDVKM. The V gene lost 5 bases and the J gene lost 2 bases, with 22 bases spanning the gap. CDR3 nucleotide sequence: TGTGCCAGCAGTGGGCTAAATTGGCAGACAAGTCCCTACGAGCAGTACTTC. This sequence encodes CASSGLNWQTSPYEQYF.

About this clone itself: At one of its ends the junction is not consistent with the germline gene, which may arise from a read error. The chain links TRBV5-4 to TRBJ1-1, with 7 bases that match TRBD1. Germline loops: CDR1 SGHNT, CDR2 YYREEE (reference sequence). The CDR3 has 14 residues. CDR3 in amino acids: CASRTQGMNTGAFF. The DNA for the CDR3 is TGTGCCAGCAGGACACAGGGGATGAACACTGGAGCTTTCTTT.

This chain connects TRBV2 to TRBJ2-2, with a weak D call TRBD1 (6 bases). CDR1 and CDR2 (germline): SNHLY, FYNNEI. The CDR3 runs to 16 residues. V lost 5 bases to trimming and J lost 0 bases, with 13 bases between them. The CDR3 sequence: CASSQMGAANTGELFF. CDR3 in DNA: TGTGCCAGCAGTCAAATGGGGGCAGCGAACACCGGGGAGCTGTTTTTT.

The chain uses TRBV5-8 and TRBJ1-3; TRBD1 is a possible D gene (5 bases). The CDR3 consists of 16 residues. V was pared by 0 bases and J by 2 bases, with 12 bases between. Germline CDR1 SGHTS, CDR2 YDEGEE. The CDR3 bases are TGTGCCAGCAGCTTGGGGGGCCGGCAAACTGGAAACACCATATATTTT. It translates to CASSLGGRQTGNTIYF.

The CDR3 nucleotides read TGTGCCAGCAGCCAAGATTTTCTAGCGGGGGGGCAAGAGACCCAGTACTTC. Translating gives CASSQDFLAGGQETQYF. This chain connects TRBV4-2 to TRBJ2-5, with 12 positions matching TRBD2. This CDR3 contains 17 residues. After removal of 0 bases from V and 2 bases from J, the junction contained 4 bases not matched to a gene. CDR1 is LGHNA, CDR2 YNFKEQ, per germline.

The chain combines TRBV6-1 with TRBJ2-7; D not certain. V was clipped by 5 bases and J by 2 bases, with 13 bases between them. Germline V gene lookup returns CDR1 MNHNS and CDR2 SASEGT. This CDR3 region has 14 residues. CDR3: CASSNQGGAYEQYF. The CDR3 DNA follows: TGTGCCAGCAGTAACCAAGGCGGAGCCTACGAGCAGTACTTC.

The V gene is TRBV28, the J gene TRBJ2-1, with 8 nucleotides matching TRBD2. This CDR3 region has 15 residues. Germline CDR1 reads MDHEN; CDR2 reads SYDVKM. V was pared by 6 bases and J by 3 bases, with 7 bases of the junction left unmatched. The CDR3 DNA reads TGTGCCAGCAGCCTAGGGGGGACTAGCTACAATGAGCAGTTCTTC. Translating it yields CASSLGGTSYNEQFF.

This chain joins TRBV9 and TRBJ1-2; 7 bases map to TRBD1. Trimming cost V 0 bases and J 2 bases; bases outside gene matches: 7. Germline V gene sequence: CDR1 SGDLS, CDR2 YYNGEE. The CDR3 extends over 16 amino acids. For the CDR3, the DNA is TGTGCCAGCAGCGTAGGGGACAGTTCTCTCAACTATGGCTACACCTTC. It translates to CASSVGDSSLNYGYTF.

The J gene is TRBJ1-2, the V gene TRBV27; D remains unclear. V shed 6 bases and J shed 1 base, with 15 bases lying between them. Germline CDR1 MNHEY, CDR2 SMNVEV (reference sequence). The CDR3 runs 15 residues. CDR3 in amino acids: CASRPLRGSNYGYTF. CDR3 nucleotides: TGTGCCAGCAGACCTCTAAGAGGCAGTAACTATGGCTACACCTTC.

The chain combines TRBV28 with TRBJ1-1; possibly TRBD1 for D (5 bases). This CDR3 is 15 amino acids long. Germline CDR1 is MDHEN and CDR2 is SYDVKM. V shed 3 bases and J shed 1 base, with 12 bases lying between them. CDR3 DNA sequence: TGTGCCAGCAGTTTGTGGGGCCTTGGGAACACTGAAGCTTTCTTT. Translating it yields CASSLWGLGNTEAFF.

This clone has a handful of counts. CDR3 region: CASSQSVWGVTQPQHF. Here the CDR3 DNA reads TGTGCCAGCAGCCAATCCGTGTGGGGGGTCACCCAGCCCCAGCATTTT. The rearrangement uses TRBV4-2 and TRBJ1-5, with D tentatively TRBD1 (5 bases). This CDR3 comprises 16 residues. Germline V gives CDR1 LGHNA, CDR2 YNFKEQ. V gave up 2 bases and J gave up 7 bases, with 18 bases separating them.

The chain carries TRBV5-1 and TRBJ2-7; 9 bases agree with TRBD2. Per germline, CDR1 SGHRS and CDR2 YFSETQ. J was trimmed by 5 bases and V by 4 bases; bases with no gene match: 16. This CDR3 is built from 17 residues. DNA of the CDR3: TGCGCCAGCAGCCCGGGCAACCCCAGCGGGGGGATTGACGAGCAGTACTTC. It encodes CASSPGNPSGGIDEQYF.